Following are 28 T cell receptor beta chains from one sample sequenced in a study of HIV-infected patients and healthy controls. Antiretroviral therapy had run roughly three months, about 14 weeks, before follow-up blood collection. Whole blood was used without fractionation, so all unsorted peripheral T cells were included. cDNA was made from approximately 500 ng RNA using alpha and beta constant primers. Each of the alpha and beta chains got its own library through chain-specific third strand synthesis with indices. TCRdb processed the 5' RACE reads anew with MiXCR; each CDR3 protein has one entry. The sample includes roughly 7,500 distinct CDR3 sequences, around 6.7% seen only once; the top ten take 20% to 25%. The sample here was blood, taken during antiretroviral therapy. The receptors here all came from an adult with HIV infection.

This clonotype rates as medium-sized (0.01 to 0.1%). A library prepared for alpha chains yielded this beta chain as an off-target read; its size is of little meaning. The CDR3 DNA reads TGCAGTGGACCGGGACGTAGCACAGATACGCAGTATTTT. Its translation is CSGPGRSTDTQYF. The rearrangement links TRBV20-1 to TRBJ2-3, with D perhaps matching TRBD1 or TRBD2 (5 bases each). In germline, CDR1 is DFQATT, CDR2 SNEGSKA (reference sequence). V was cut by 7 bases and J by 0 bases, with 11 bases left in between. The CDR3 is made up of 13 amino acids.

Details on this clonotype: This beta chain is an off-target read within a library intended for alpha chains, so its frequency means little. The chain recombines TRBV5-1 with TRBJ2-2, with D perhaps matching TRBD2 (6 bases). Trimming removed 4 bases from V and 4 bases from J, with 14 bases in between. The germline V gene encodes CDR1 SGHRS and CDR2 YFSETQ. The CDR3 extends over 15 amino acids. The CDR3 DNA sequence: TGCGCCAGCAGCCCCCGGGACTCCTCCACCGGGGAGCTGTTTTTT. Translating it yields CASSPRDSSTGELFF.

Many counts were recorded for this clonotype. The library was prepared for alpha chains; this beta chain is a stray read, so its frequency means little. The rearrangement links TRBV19 to TRBJ2-2; a weak D match, TRBD1 (6 bases). The germline V gene encodes CDR1 LNHDA and CDR2 SQIVND (reference sequence). The CDR3 covers 17 residues. The ends were cut back, 5 bases at V and 1 base at J, with 17 bases in the middle. As DNA, the CDR3 is TGTGCCAGTAGTCGTTCCAGAGGGACACTGAACACCGGGGAGCTGTTTTTT. Encoded protein: CASSRSRGTLNTGELFF.

This clonotype was seen ten or more times. A library prepared for alpha chains yielded this beta chain as an off-target read; its size is of little meaning. The chain uses TRBV18 and TRBJ2-3; 9 nucleotides align to TRBD1. This CDR3 region has 17 residues. Germline V CDR1 and CDR2: KGHSH, LQKENI. V trimming: 0 bases; J trimming: 6 bases; junction bases outside the gene matches: 10. DNA of the CDR3: TGTGCCAGCTCACCACCGGGACAGGGATCTTTGTCGGATACGCAGTATTTT. Amino acid sequence: CASSPPGQGSLSDTQYF. Full variable domain (missing parts from reference TRBV18 and TRBJ2-3): NAGVMQNPRHLVRRRGQEARLRCSPMKGHSHVYWYRQLPEEGLKFMVYLQKENIIDESGMPKERFSAEFPKEGPSILRIQQVVRGDSAAYFCASSPPGQGSLSDTQYFGPGTRLTVL.

This clonotype was detected ten times or more. With the library built for alpha chains, this beta chain is off target and its frequency is not meaningful. The rearrangement links TRBV6-1 to TRBJ2-5; TRBD2 might be the D (5 bases). Germline V gene sequence: CDR1 MNHNS, CDR2 SASEGT. Trimming removed 1 base from V and 4 bases from J, with 10 bases in between. The CDR3 spans 14 residues. CDR3: CASSEERFRETQYF. CDR3 sequence (DNA): TGTGCCAGCAGTGAAGAGCGGTTTCGAGAGACCCAGTACTTC.

This clonotype turned up a few times. Little can be read into the size of this beta chain, an off-target read in a library designed for alpha chains. J is TRBJ2-7 and V is TRBV7-9; TRBD1 might be the D (6 bases). V shed 0 bases and J shed 4 bases, with 10 bases lying between them. Germline loops: CDR1 SEHNR, CDR2 FQNEAQ (reference sequence). CDR3 size: 14 residues. The CDR3 here is CASSLAGRGYEQYF. The CDR3 coding sequence is TGTGCCAGCAGCTTAGCGGGCAGGGGATACGAGCAGTACTTC.

This clonotype came up many times. Found in a library prepared for alpha chains, this beta chain is an off-target read, and its abundance has little meaning. This chain uses TRBV5-4 with TRBJ2-2; 12 nucleotides line up with TRBD2. This CDR3 spans 20 amino acids. The germline V gene encodes CDR1 SGHNT and CDR2 YYREEE (reference sequence). Trimming took 3 bases from V and 5 from J; bases not matched to a gene: 17. Written as DNA, the CDR3 is TGTGCCAGCAGCTCTACAGGGTTCGGACTAGCGGGGTGGGGAACCGGGGAGCTGTTTTTT. As protein: CASSSTGFGLAGWGTGELFF.

This clonotype has just a few counts. This beta chain lies outside the target of a library built for alpha chains; its clone size means little. The V call is TRBV20-1, the J call TRBJ2-3; 13 bases match TRBD2. The CDR3 covers 15 residues. The ends lost 6 bases at V and 4 bases at J; junction bases unmatched: 7. Germline CDR1 is DFQATT and CDR2 is SNEGSKA (reference sequence). The CDR3 nucleotides are TGCAGTGCAGCCGGACTAGCGGGAGTCGCAGATACGCAGTATTTT. Translated, it gives CSAAGLAGVADTQYF.

Sample share makes this clonotype medium-sized. This beta chain came through as a stray read in a library set up for alpha chains, and its size says little. The chain is built from TRBV9 and TRBJ2-7; D is ambiguous. Germline V gene data show CDR1 as SGDLS and CDR2 as YYNGEE. The CDR3 is made up of 15 amino acids. V lost 0 bases and J lost 3, with 13 bases in between. In nucleotides, the CDR3 is TGTGCCAGCAGCGTAGGGCCGGGCAATAACTACGAGCAGTACTTC. Protein product: CASSVGPGNNYEQYF. The full variable domain, completed using reference TRBV9 and TRBJ2-7, is DSGVTQTPKHLITATGQRVTLRCSPRSGDLSVYWYQQSLDQGLQFLIQYYNGEERAKGNILERFSAQQFPDLHSELNLSSLELGDSALYFCASSVGPGNNYEQYFGPGTRLTVT.

This clonotype was counted ten times or more. Because the library targeted alpha chains, this beta chain is an off-target read whose size means little. V and J are TRBV25-1 and TRBJ2-1, with D unresolved. Germline V gives CDR1 MGHDK, CDR2 SYGVNS. V was trimmed by 2 bases and J by 1 base, leaving 9 bases between them. The CDR3 extends over 15 amino acids. CDR3 residues: CASSEPGSSYNEQFF. The CDR3 DNA is TGTGCCAGCAGTGAACCGGGCTCGTCCTACAATGAGCAGTTCTTC.

This clonotype was counted ten times or more. This beta chain came through as a stray read in a library set up for alpha chains, and its size says little. The chain has TRBV7-9 and TRBJ2-2, with TRBD1 matching 8 bases. With 3 bases clipped from V and 6 bases from J, the junction kept 6 bases outside the gene matches. The CDR3 runs to 15 residues. The germline CDR1 and CDR2 sequences are SEHNR and FQNEAQ (reference sequence). CDR3 protein: CASSFATGEPGELFF. Here the CDR3 DNA reads TGTGCCAGCAGCTTTGCGACAGGGGAACCCGGGGAGCTGTTTTTT. The full variable domain, rest sourced from reference TRBV7-9 and TRBJ2-2, is DTGVSQNPRHKITKRGQNVTFRCDPISEHNRLYWYRQTLGQGPEFLTYFQNEAQLEKSRLLSDRFSAERPKGSFSTLEIQRTEQGDSAMYLCASSFATGEPGELFFGEGSRLTVL.

This clonotype was seen a handful of times. This beta chain was picked up by a library intended for alpha chains and is off target, so its count carries little meaning. The chain carries TRBV5-8 and TRBJ1-1; 7 nucleotides agree with TRBD1. V lost 9 bases, J lost 5 bases, and 10 bases stayed unmatched. The CDR3 has 13 amino acids. Germline CDR1 is SGHTS and CDR2 is YDEGEE. The CDR3 region is CATPQGVGTEAFF. The CDR3 region has the DNA TGTGCCACCCCTCAGGGGGTAGGAACTGAAGCTTTCTTT.

On this clonotype: This beta chain slipped into a library made for alpha chains as a stray read, so its size is not meaningful. The V gene is TRBV19, the J gene TRBJ2-5, with TRBD2 as a possible D gene (6 bases). The CDR3 covers 12 residues. Germline CDR1 LNHDA, CDR2 SQIVND (reference sequence). The V end was cut by 3 bases, the J end by 5 bases, with 7 bases between. CDR3: CASSMGLETQYF. Written as DNA, the CDR3 is TGTGCCAGTAGTATGGGACTCGAGACCCAGTACTTC.

This clonotype has ten or more counts. This beta chain represents an off-target read in a library built for alpha chains; its size is of limited meaning. The chain links TRBV12-3 or TRBV12-4 to TRBJ2-1; 7 positions agree with TRBD1. This CDR3 spans 15 amino acids. J was trimmed by 4 bases and V by 5 bases; bases with no gene match: 8. The DNA for the CDR3 is TGTGCCAGCAGTCCAAAGGACAGGCTTTACAATGAGCAGTTCTTC. This encodes CASSPKDRLYNEQFF.

By share of the sample, this clonotype is medium-sized. This beta chain is an unintended read in a library built for alpha chains; its size means little. The rearrangement links TRBV9 to TRBJ2-5; no clear D. The germline V gene encodes CDR1 SGDLS and CDR2 YYNGEE. CDR3 length equals 15 residues. Trimming took off 4 bases at V and 0 bases at J, with 13 bases between the two ends. DNA for the CDR3: TGTGCCAGCAGCTCGAGACGGCTGTACCAAGAGACCCAGTACTTC. Protein product: CASSSRRLYQETQYF. Looking up the rest from reference TRBV9 and TRBJ2-5 gives the full variable domain: DSGVTQTPKHLITATGQRVTLRCSPRSGDLSVYWYQQSLDQGLQFLIQYYNGEERAKGNILERFSAQQFPDLHSELNLSSLELGDSALYFCASSSRRLYQETQYFGPGTRLLVL.

This clonotype was found many times. Since the library was made to target alpha chains, this beta chain is a stray read and its abundance is not meaningful. The chain is built from TRBV4-1 and TRBJ2-1; D may correspond to TRBD1 or TRBD2 (7 bases each). The CDR3 totals 16 residues. Germline CDR1 reads MGHRA; CDR2 reads YSYEKL. Trimming took off 5 bases at V and 9 bases at J, with 23 bases between the two ends. The chain's CDR3 is CASSFRGAGEFSEQFF. DNA of the CDR3: TGCGCCAGCAGCTTCAGGGGGGCGGGAGAATTCAGTGAGCAGTTCTTC.

At least ten counts were recorded for this clonotype. Found in a library prepared for alpha chains, this beta chain is an off-target read, and its abundance has little meaning. The genes are TRBV7-6 and TRBJ2-3; 9 nucleotides line up with TRBD1. Germline V gene lookup returns CDR1 SGHVS and CDR2 FNYEAQ. The trim removed 5 bases at V and 4 bases at J, leaving 13 bases unmatched. The CDR3 is made up of 17 amino acids. Here the CDR3 DNA reads TGTGCCAGCAGCGCACGTCCGGGACAGGGTCTCGCAGATACGCAGTATTTT. It specifies CASSARPGQGLADTQYF.

This clonotype appeared many times. A library made for alpha chains picked up this beta chain off target, so its size means little. V usage is TRBV30 and J usage is TRBJ2-5; D is possibly TRBD1 (5 bases). Per the germline V gene, CDR1 is GTSNPN and CDR2 is SVGIG (reference sequence). V gave up 2 bases and J gave up 5 bases, with 15 bases separating them. The CDR3 runs to 14 residues. CDR3 sequence (DNA): TGTGCCTGGAGTCCCTGGACAAATCGGGAGACCCAGTACTTC. This gives the protein CAWSPWTNRETQYF. Full variable domain (rest looked up from reference TRBV30 and TRBJ2-5): SQTIHQWPATLVQPVGSPLSLECTVEGTSNPNLYWYRQAAGRGLQLLFYSVGIGQISSEVPQNLSASRPQDRQFILSSKKLLLSDSGFYLCAWSPWTNRETQYFGPGTRLLVL.

This clonotype was picked up many times. This beta chain was picked up by a library intended for alpha chains and is off target, so its count carries little meaning. The rearrangement uses TRBV7-8 and TRBJ2-5, with TRBD2 identical over 8 bases. The CDR3 extends over 15 amino acids. Germline assignment: CDR1 SGHVS and CDR2 FQNEAQ. V lost 2 bases to trimming and J lost 0 bases; unmatched junction nucleotides: 2. The CDR3 DNA reads TGTGCCAGCAGCTTACACGGGGGGGACCAAGAGACCCAGTACTTC. This sequence encodes CASSLHGGDQETQYF.

This clonotype was seen at least ten times. Found in a library prepared for alpha chains, this beta chain is an off-target read, and its abundance has little meaning. This chain uses TRBV3-1 with TRBJ2-1, with D maybe TRBD2 (5 bases). Between the trimmed V and J ends, which lost 1 base and 0 bases, there was a span of 7 bases. CDR3 length: 15 residues. CDR1 is LGHDT and CDR2 is YNNKEL in the germline V gene (reference sequence). The CDR3 loop is CASSQVGNSYNEQFF. The CDR3 DNA reads TGTGCCAGCAGCCAAGTCGGGAACTCCTACAATGAGCAGTTCTTC.

This clonotype was detected ten times or more. In a library made to pick up alpha chains, this beta chain is a stray read with a size that means little. J is TRBJ2-3 and V is TRBV7-9; D possibly matches TRBD1 or TRBD2 (5 bases each). Trimming left V 0 bases short and J 2 bases short, with 12 bases between. The CDR3 is 16 residues long. CDR1 is SEHNR, CDR2 FQNEAQ, per germline (reference sequence). For the CDR3, the DNA is TGTGCCAGCAGCTTAGCGCAAGGGGACCTCACAGATACGCAGTATTTT. Its translation: CASSLAQGDLTDTQYF.

This clonotype showed up many times. This beta chain came through as a stray read in a library set up for alpha chains, and its size says little. The rearrangement uses TRBV28 and TRBJ2-7; 7 nucleotides line up with TRBD2. The germline V gene has CDR1 MDHEN and CDR2 SYDVKM. CDR3 size: 12 residues. Trimming removed 6 bases from V and 4 bases from J; junction bases left unmatched: 3. CDR3 sequence: CASSREAYEQYF. The CDR3 DNA reads as TGTGCCAGCAGCCGGGAGGCGTACGAGCAGTACTTC.

This clonotype was found many times. In a library made to pick up alpha chains, this beta chain is a stray read with a size that means little. This chain joins TRBV5-1 and TRBJ2-4; D is unclear. The V and J ends lost 0 bases and 7 bases respectively, with 8 bases between them. The CDR3 is made up of 13 amino acids. Looked up from germline, CDR1 is SGHRS and CDR2 is YFSETQ. The CDR3 loop reads CASSLGVMNIQYF. CDR3 coding DNA: TGCGCCAGCAGCTTGGGGGTTATGAACATTCAGTACTTC.

This clonotype was observed many times. This beta chain was picked up by a library intended for alpha chains and is off target, so its count carries little meaning. The chain combines TRBV20-1 with TRBJ2-7; 7 bases map to TRBD2. Germline V gives CDR1 DFQATT, CDR2 SNEGSKA (reference sequence). After removal of 5 bases from V and 5 bases from J, the junction contained 9 bases not matched to a gene. This CDR3 region has 13 residues. In DNA, the CDR3 is TGCAGTGCTCGTCGGCGGGGGTGGAACGAGCAGTACTTC. Residues: CSARRRGWNEQYF.

This clonotype was detected many times. This beta chain is off target for a library built for alpha chains, so its abundance means little. J is TRBJ2-7 and V is TRBV27; D is perhaps TRBD2 (7 bases). V was pared by 4 bases and J by 6 bases, with 16 bases between. There are 14 residues in the CDR3. CDR1 is MNHEY and CDR2 is SMNVEV in the germline V gene (reference sequence). The CDR3 reads CASSSRKGGVEQYF. For the CDR3, the DNA is TGTGCCAGCAGTTCTCGCAAAGGGGGGGTCGAGCAGTACTTC.

On this clonotype: It may be a read error: a sequence one base away is much more abundant. This beta chain is an off-target read within a library intended for alpha chains, so its frequency means little. This rearrangement joins TRBV3-1 to TRBJ1-3; D not resolved. Trimming pared 4 bases from V and 6 bases from J, leaving 16 bases between. CDR3 length equals 15 residues. The germline V gene encodes CDR1 LGHDT and CDR2 YNNKEL (reference sequence). Written as DNA, the CDR3 is TGTGCCAGCAGCCCACCGGGAAAGGGTCCAAACACCATATATTTT. Amino acid sequence: CASSPPGKGPNTIYF.

This clonotype is medium-sized within its sample. This beta chain is a stray sequence in a library constructed for alpha chains; its clone size is not meaningful. The genes are TRBV21-1 and TRBJ2-1; the table names TRBD2, a call not compared with the DNA. TRBV21-1 is a pseudogene locus. The CDR3 is made up of 17 amino acids. For the CDR3, the DNA is TGTGCCAGCAGCCGAACTAGCGGCGGGAGATACTACAATGAGCAGTTCTTC. Protein sequence: CASSRTSGGRYYNEQFF.

This clonotype showed up many times. The library was prepared for alpha chains; this beta chain is a stray read, so its frequency means little. This chain connects TRBV7-9 to TRBJ2-2; D gene unclear. Germline-derived CDR1 and CDR2 are SEHNR and FQNEAQ (reference sequence). V was shortened by 5 bases and J by 6 bases, with 7 bases between the two germline ends. CDR3 size: 12 residues. Here the CDR3 DNA reads TGTGCCAGCAGCGGTGACGCCGGGGAGCTGTTTTTT. It translates to CASSGDAGELFF.